This entry lists 7 T cell receptor beta chains sequenced from one sample in a study of PD-L1 blockade in urothelial cancer. TCRdb's copy holds only in-frame clones and misses some; the assay was immunoSEQ multiplex PCR. The sample has tens of thousands of clones, roughly 84% seen once. Time point meaning: pretreatment peripheral blood. The sample here was PBMCs, taken around atezolizumab (anti-PD-L1) treatment. These receptors were taken from a man aged 55-75 years with urothelial cancer.

In its sample, this clone was seen once. The chain has TRBV7-9 and TRBJ2-7, with 8 bases identical to TRBD1. This CDR3 is 15 amino acids long. Germline V gives CDR1 SEHNR, CDR2 FQNEAQ (reference sequence). V was pared by 5 bases and J by 6 bases, with 12 bases of the junction left unmatched. The CDR3 region has the DNA TGTGCCAGCAGCCCGACAGGGGTTGGAGTAGGCGAGCAGTACTTC. It translates to CASSPTGVGVGEQYF. Drawing the rest from reference TRBV7-9 and TRBJ2-7, the complete variable domain is DTGVSQNPRHKITKRGQNVTFRCDPISEHNRLYWYRQTLGQGPEFLTYFQNEAQLEKSRLLSDRFSAERPKGSFSTLEIQRTEQGDSAMYLCASSPTGVGVGEQYFGPGTRLTVT.

This clone came up a few times. The CDR3 is CASSQEGARSSYEQYF. The CDR3, as DNA: TGTGCCAGCAGCCAAGAGGGAGCGAGAAGCTCCTACGAGCAGTACTTC. The genes are TRBV4-2 and TRBJ2-7; D possibly corresponds to TRBD2 (5 bases). Trimming took off 0 bases at V and 0 bases at J, with 12 bases between the two ends. The CDR3 extends over 16 amino acids. CDR1 and CDR2 (germline): LGHNA, YNFKEQ.

This rearrangement joins TRBV4-1 to TRBJ2-1; TRBD2 agrees at 11 bases. In germline, CDR1 is MGHRA, CDR2 YSYEKL. The CDR3 extends over 18 amino acids. V shed 4 bases, J shed 7 bases, and the junction held 15 bases outside the gene matches. CDR3 bases: TGCGCCAGCAGCCCCCACCGTAGACTAGCGGGGAGCAAGAATGAGCAGTTCTTC. Amino acids: CASSPHRRLAGSKNEQFF.

V and J are TRBV29-1 and TRBJ1-1; 9 nucleotides align to TRBD1. The germline V gene has CDR1 SQVTM and CDR2 ANQGSEA. There are 10 residues in the CDR3. With V trimmed by 7 bases and J by 8 bases, 2 bases remained unmatched. The CDR3 is CSAGQGEAFF. CDR3 sequence (DNA): TGCAGCGCTGGACAGGGGGAAGCTTTCTTT.

This chain uses TRBV30 with TRBJ1-2; TRBD1 aligns across 10 bases. This CDR3 has 13 residues. From germline, CDR1 is GTSNPN and CDR2 SVGIG (reference sequence). J lost 5 bases, V lost 5 bases, and 5 bases had no gene match. Written as DNA, the CDR3 is TGTGCCTGGGGGGACAGGGGTTTTTATGGCTACACCTTC. Amino acids: CAWGDRGFYGYTF.

This chain joins TRBV6-1 and TRBJ1-5, with D perhaps matching TRBD1 (5 bases). Trimming took 4 bases from V and 4 from J, leaving 14 bases between them. This CDR3 has 15 amino acids. CDR1 MNHNS and CDR2 SASEGT come from the germline V gene. CDR3 sequence (DNA): TGTGCCAGCAGTGCCCCGCAGGGTGTTAATCAGCCCCAGCATTTT. Amino acids: CASSAPQGVNQPQHF.

The chain uses TRBV19 and TRBJ2-7; 9 positions agree with TRBD2. Germline CDR1 LNHDA, CDR2 SQIVND (reference sequence). The CDR3 is 15 amino acids. With V trimmed by 6 bases and J by 5 bases, 11 bases remained unmatched. CDR3 in DNA: TGTGCCAGTAGCAGGGCGCGGGGGGGCGTAGACGAGCAGTACTTC. Its translation is CASSRARGGVDEQYF.